The clone carrying this T cell receptor (beta chain) was seen a single time. Profiled with immunoSEQ multiplex PCR; TCRdb holds only in-frame clones, not every one. The repertoire holds approximately 660,000 clones, with roughly 88% as singletons. This sample stems from a study of shared T cell receptors in the human thymus. The CDR3 has 15 residues. The germline V gene has CDR1 MNHEY and CDR2 SVGAGI. V shed 2 bases and J 5 bases; nucleotides not matched to a gene: 4. These data also formed part of another study, on human thymus T cells. That study adds: Healthy Finnish infants undergoing corrective surgery for congenital heart defects provided the donor material. Resections from corrective heart surgery supplied the thymus tissue. Biased V and J segment usage appeared in thymus and peripheral blood. In unrelated individuals, thymic repertoires overlapped highly, according to related research.

This sequence originates from a boy younger than two with a congenital heart defect. Sequences were obtained from thymocytes. The chain employs TRBV6-5 and TRBJ2-3, with 10 bases matching TRBD2. The CDR3 DNA reads TGTGCCAGCAGTTACCAGGCTAGCGGGAGAGATACGCAGTATTTT. Its protein is CASSYQASGRDTQYF.